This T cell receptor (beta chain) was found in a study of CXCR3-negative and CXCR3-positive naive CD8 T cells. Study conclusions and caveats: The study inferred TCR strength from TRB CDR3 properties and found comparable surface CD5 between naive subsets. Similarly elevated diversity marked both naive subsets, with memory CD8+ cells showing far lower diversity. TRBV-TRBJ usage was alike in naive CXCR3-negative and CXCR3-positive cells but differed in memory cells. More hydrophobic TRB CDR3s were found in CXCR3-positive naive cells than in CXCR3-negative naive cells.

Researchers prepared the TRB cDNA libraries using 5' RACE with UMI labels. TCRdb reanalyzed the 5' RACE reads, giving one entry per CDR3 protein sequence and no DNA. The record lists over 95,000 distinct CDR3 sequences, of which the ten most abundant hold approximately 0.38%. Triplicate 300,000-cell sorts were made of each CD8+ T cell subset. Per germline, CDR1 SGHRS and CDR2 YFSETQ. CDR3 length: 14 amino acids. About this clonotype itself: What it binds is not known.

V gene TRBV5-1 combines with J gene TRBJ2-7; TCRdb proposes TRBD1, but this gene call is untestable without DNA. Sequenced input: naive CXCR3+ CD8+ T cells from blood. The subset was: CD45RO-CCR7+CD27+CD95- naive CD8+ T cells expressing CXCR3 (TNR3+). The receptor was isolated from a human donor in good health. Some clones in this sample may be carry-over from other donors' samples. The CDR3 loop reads CASILGPRSGEQYF.